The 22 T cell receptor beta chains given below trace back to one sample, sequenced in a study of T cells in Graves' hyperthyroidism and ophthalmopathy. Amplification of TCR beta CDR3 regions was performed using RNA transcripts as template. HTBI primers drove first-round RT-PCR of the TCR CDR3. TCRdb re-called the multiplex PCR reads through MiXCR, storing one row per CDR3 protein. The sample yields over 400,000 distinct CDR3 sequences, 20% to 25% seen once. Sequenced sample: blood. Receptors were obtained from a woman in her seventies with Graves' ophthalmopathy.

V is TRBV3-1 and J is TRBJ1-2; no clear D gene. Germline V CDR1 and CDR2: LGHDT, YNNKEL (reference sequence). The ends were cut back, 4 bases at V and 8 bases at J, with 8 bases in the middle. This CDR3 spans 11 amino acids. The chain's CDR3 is CASSRERGYTF. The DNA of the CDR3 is TGTGCCAGCAGCCGTGAGAGGGGCTACACCTTC.

The CDR3 loop reads CASSIQGTEQYF. The CDR3 DNA is TGTGCCAGCAGCATACAGGGTACCGAGCAGTACTTC. The chain links TRBV12-3 or TRBV12-4 to TRBJ2-7, with D perhaps TRBD1 (6 bases). V dropped 6 bases and J dropped 6 bases, with 12 bases sitting between them. The CDR3 covers 12 residues.

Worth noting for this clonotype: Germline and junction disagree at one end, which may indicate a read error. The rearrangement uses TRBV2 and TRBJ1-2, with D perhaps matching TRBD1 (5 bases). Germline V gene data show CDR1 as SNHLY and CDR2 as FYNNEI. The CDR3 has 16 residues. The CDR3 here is CATSDIPGWYDYGYTF. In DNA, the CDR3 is TGTGCCACCAGTGACATACCAGGGTGGTACGACTATGGCTACACCTTC.

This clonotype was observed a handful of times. The CDR3 nucleotides read TGTGCCAGCAGCCAAGATTCGGCCCCAGGAGTAGAGACCCAGTACTTC. It translates to CASSQDSAPGVETQYF. The gene calls are TRBV3-1 and TRBJ2-5; no firm D call. CDR1 and CDR2 from the germline V gene are LGHDT and YNNKEL (reference sequence). Trimming pared 0 bases from V and 4 bases from J, leaving 15 bases between. The CDR3 is made up of 16 amino acids.

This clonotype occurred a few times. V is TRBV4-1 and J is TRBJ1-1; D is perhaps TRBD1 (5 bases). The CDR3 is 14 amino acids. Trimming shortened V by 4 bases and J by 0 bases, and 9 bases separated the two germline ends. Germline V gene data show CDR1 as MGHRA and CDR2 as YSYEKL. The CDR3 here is CASSLSDMNTEAFF. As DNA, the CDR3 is TGCGCCAGCAGCCTCTCGGACATGAACACTGAAGCTTTCTTT.

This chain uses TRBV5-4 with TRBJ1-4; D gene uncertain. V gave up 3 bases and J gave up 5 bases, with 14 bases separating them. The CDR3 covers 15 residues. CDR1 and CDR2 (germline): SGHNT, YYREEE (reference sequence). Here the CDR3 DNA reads TGTGCCAGCAGCTCGGCGGGAGGGATAAATGAAAAACTGTTTTTT. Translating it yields CASSSAGGINEKLFF.

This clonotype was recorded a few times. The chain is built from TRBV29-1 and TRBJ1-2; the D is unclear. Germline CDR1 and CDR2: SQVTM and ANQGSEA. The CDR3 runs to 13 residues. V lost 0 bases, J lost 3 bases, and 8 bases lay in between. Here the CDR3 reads CSVEDMGYYGYTF. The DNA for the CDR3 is TGCAGCGTTGAAGATATGGGGTACTATGGCTACACCTTC.

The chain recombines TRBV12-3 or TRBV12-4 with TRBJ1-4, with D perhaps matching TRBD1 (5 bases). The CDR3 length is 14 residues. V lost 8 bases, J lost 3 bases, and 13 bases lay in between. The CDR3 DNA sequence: TGTGCCAGCGGCGCAACAGGACCTAATGAAAAACTGTTTTTT. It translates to CASGATGPNEKLFF.

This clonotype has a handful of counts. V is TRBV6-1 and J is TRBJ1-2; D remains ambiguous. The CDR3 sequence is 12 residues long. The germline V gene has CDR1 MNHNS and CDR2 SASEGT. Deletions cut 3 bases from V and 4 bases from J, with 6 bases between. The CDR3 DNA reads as TGTGCCAGCAGTGACGGATTCTATGGCTACACCTTC. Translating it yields CASSDGFYGYTF.

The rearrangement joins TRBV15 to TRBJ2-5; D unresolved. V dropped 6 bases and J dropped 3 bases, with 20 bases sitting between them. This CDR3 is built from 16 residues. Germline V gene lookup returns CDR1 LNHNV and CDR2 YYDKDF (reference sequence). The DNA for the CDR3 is TGTGCCACCAGTCCCAATTTCGGACGGCTTGAAGAGACCCAGTACTTC. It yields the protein CATSPNFGRLEETQYF. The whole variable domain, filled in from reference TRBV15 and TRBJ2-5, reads DAMVIQNPRYQVTQFGKPVTLSCSQTLNHNVMYWYQQKSSQAPKLLFHYYDKDFNNEADTPDNFQSRRPNTSFCFLDIRSPGLGDTAMYLCATSPNFGRLEETQYFGPGTRLLVL.

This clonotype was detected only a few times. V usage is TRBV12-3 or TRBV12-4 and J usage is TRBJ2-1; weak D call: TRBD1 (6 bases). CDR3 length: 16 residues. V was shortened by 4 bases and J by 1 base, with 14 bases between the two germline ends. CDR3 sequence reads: CASSWGRRYSYNEQFF. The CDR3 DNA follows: TGTGCCAGCAGTTGGGGGCGGAGGTATTCCTACAATGAGCAGTTCTTC.

The CDR3 coding sequence is TGTGCCAGCAGCTTGGACTCCCCGGGGGTCCACGAGCAGTACTTC. This sequence encodes CASSLDSPGVHEQYF. The J gene is TRBJ2-7, the V gene TRBV5-4; TRBD2 might be the D (6 bases). The CDR3 runs to 15 residues. CDR1 and CDR2 (germline): SGHNT, YYREEE (reference sequence). V was trimmed by 0 bases and J by 5 bases, leaving 15 bases between them.

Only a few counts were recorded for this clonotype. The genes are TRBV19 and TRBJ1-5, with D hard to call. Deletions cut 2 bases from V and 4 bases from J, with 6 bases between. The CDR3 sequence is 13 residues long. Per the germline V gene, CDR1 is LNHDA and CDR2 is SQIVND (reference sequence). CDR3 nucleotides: TGTGCCAGTAGTATACCGGCGAATCAGCCCCAGCATTTT. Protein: CASSIPANQPQHF.

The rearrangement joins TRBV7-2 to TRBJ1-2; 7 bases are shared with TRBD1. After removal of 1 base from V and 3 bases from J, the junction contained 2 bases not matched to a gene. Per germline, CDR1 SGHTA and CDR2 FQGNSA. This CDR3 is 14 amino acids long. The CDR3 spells CASSLVGTDYGYTF. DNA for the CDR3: TGTGCCAGCAGCTTAGTGGGGACAGACTATGGCTACACCTTC.

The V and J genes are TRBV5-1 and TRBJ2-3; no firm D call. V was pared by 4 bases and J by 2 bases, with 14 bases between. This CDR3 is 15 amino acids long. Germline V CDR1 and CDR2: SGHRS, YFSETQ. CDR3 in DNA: TGCGCCAGCAGCAACGACTCACCTATCACAGATACGCAGTATTTT. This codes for CASSNDSPITDTQYF. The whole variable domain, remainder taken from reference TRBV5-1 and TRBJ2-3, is KAGVTQTPRYLIKTRGQQVTLSCSPISGHRSVSWYQQTPGQGLQFLFEYFSETQRNKGNFPGRFSGRQFSNSRSEMNVSTLELGDSALYLCASSNDSPITDTQYFGPGTRLTVL.

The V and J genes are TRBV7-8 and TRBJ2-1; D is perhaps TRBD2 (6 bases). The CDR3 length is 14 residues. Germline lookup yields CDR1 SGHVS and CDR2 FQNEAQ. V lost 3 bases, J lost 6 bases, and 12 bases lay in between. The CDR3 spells CASSFRDFCNEQFF. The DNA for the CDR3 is TGTGCCAGCAGCTTCCGGGACTTCTGCAATGAGCAGTTCTTC.

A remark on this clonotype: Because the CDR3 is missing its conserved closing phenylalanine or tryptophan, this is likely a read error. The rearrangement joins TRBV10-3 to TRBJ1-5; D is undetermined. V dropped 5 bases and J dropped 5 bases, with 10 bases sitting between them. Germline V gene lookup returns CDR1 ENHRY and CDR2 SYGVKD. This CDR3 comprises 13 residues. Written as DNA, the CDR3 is TGTGCCATCAGTACAAAGGAAGATCAGCCCCAGCATCTT. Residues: CAISTKEDQPQHL.

CDR3 residues: CASSSGLIGVGGYTF. The CDR3 DNA sequence: TGTGCCAGCAGCTCCGGATTGATAGGGGTTGGTGGCTACACCTTC. The J gene is TRBJ1-2, the V gene TRBV5-5; tentatively, D is TRBD1 (5 bases). The V gene's germline CDR1 is SGHKS and CDR2 YYEKEE (reference sequence). This CDR3 region has 15 residues. Trimming cost V 3 bases and J 7 bases, with 19 bases left between them.

The DNA for the CDR3 is TGCAGTGCTAGATTGGGGTCGGTTAATGAAAAACTGTTTTTT. Translation gives CSARLGSVNEKLFF. This chain uses TRBV20-1 with TRBJ1-4; D unresolved. The V gene's germline CDR1 is DFQATT and CDR2 SNEGSKA (reference sequence). Trimming took off 2 bases at V and 4 bases at J, with 11 bases between the two ends. This CDR3 spans 14 amino acids.

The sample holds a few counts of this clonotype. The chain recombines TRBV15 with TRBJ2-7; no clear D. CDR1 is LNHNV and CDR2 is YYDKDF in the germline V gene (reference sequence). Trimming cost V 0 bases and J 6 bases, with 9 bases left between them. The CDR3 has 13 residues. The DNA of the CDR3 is TGTGCCACCAGCAGAGATGTATGGGGCGAGCAGTACTTC. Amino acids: CATSRDVWGEQYF.

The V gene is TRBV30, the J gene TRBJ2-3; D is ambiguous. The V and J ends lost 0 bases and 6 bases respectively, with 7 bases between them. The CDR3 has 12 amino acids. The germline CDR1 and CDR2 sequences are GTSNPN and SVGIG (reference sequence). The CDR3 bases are TGTGCCTGGAGTGTTGTGAGGGATACGCAGTATTTT. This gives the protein CAWSVVRDTQYF.

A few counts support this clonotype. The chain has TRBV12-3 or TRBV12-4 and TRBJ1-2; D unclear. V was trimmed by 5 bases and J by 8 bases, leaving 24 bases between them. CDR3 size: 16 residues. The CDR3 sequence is CASSPHADAKSRGYTF. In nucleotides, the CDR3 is TGTGCCAGCAGTCCTCACGCGGACGCCAAGTCGAGGGGCTACACCTTC.